The 3 T cell receptor beta chains reported below all come from one sample, sequenced in a study of T cell responses to AZD1222 COVID-19 vaccine. Repertoires were generated with immunoSEQ multiplex PCR, while TCRdb's copy carries only in-frame clones and drops some. Of fewer than 180,000 clones listed, roughly 90% are singletons. The sequencing used peripheral blood, collected 28 days after the second AZD1222 dose. The source is an adult who received the AZD1222 COVID-19 vaccine.

This clone is a singleton in its sample. V usage is TRBV6-6 and J usage is TRBJ2-5, with D uncertain. CDR3 length: 13 amino acids. The V end was cut by 7 bases, the J end by 3 bases, with 12 bases between. Germline V gene sequence: CDR1 MNHNY, CDR2 SVGAGI (reference sequence). The CDR3 region is CASNEIQKETQYF. In DNA form, the CDR3 reads TGTGCCAGCAACGAGATCCAGAAAGAGACCCAGTACTTC.

This clone has only one observation. The chain carries TRBV7-9 and TRBJ1-2; D unresolved. This CDR3 region has 11 residues. Germline loops: CDR1 SEHNR, CDR2 FQNEAQ (reference sequence). V lost 3 bases and J 6 bases, leaving 5 bases between the germline ends. CDR3 in DNA: TGTGCCAGCAGCTTGGGGAATGGCTACACCTTC. As protein: CASSLGNGYTF.

CDR3 in DNA: TGTGCCAGCAGCTTAGGCAGGGCGGAAGCTTTCTTT. Its protein product is CASSLGRAEAFF. V and J are TRBV7-2 and TRBJ1-1, with a tentative D call TRBD1 (5 bases). Germline V lookup: CDR1 SGHTA, CDR2 FQGNSA. V was trimmed by 1 base and J by 8 bases, leaving 8 bases between them. The CDR3 length is 12 residues.